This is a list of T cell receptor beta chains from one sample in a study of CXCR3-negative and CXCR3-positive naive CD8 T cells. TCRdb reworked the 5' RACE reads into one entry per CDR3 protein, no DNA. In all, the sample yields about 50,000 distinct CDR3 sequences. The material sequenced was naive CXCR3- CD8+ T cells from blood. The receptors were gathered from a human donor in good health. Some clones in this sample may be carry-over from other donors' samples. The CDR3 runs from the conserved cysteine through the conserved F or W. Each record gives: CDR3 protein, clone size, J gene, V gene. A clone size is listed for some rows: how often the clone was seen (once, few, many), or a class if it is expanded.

CDR3: CASTGDLSGANVLTF
size: .
J: TRBJ2-6
V: TRBV27

CDR3: CASSPPEGLAGYEQYF
size: .
J: TRBJ2-7
V: TRBV18

CDR3: CASSLDGTEAYEHYF
size: .
J: TRBJ2-7
V: TRBV12-3/TRBV12-4

CDR3: CSARDRQASYNSPLHF
size: .
J: TRBJ1-6
V: TRBV20-1

CDR3: CASSSGKAPLEQYF
size: .
J: TRBJ2-7
V: TRBV4-2

CDR3: CASSLAGIVAGELFF
size: .
J: TRBJ2-2
V: TRBV12-3/TRBV12-4

CDR3: CASSLEGGVQRGTEKTDTQYF
size: .
J: TRBJ2-3
V: TRBV7-9

CDR3: CASSKTGFPEAFF
size: .
J: TRBJ1-1
V: TRBV6-2/TRBV6-3

CDR3: CASSSWGRGTDTQYF
size: .
J: TRBJ2-3
V: TRBV5-5

CDR3: CASSPPEVVYEQYF
size: .
J: TRBJ2-7
V: TRBV7-9

CDR3: CASSYTENIQYF
size: .
J: TRBJ2-4
V: TRBV6-2/TRBV6-3

CDR3: CASSIGTESYEQYF
size: .
J: TRBJ2-7
V: TRBV9

CDR3: CASSLADLAKNIQYF
size: .
J: TRBJ2-4
V: TRBV7-9

CDR3: CASSQDTDSYNEQFF
size: .
J: TRBJ2-1
V: TRBV4-3

CDR3: CASSFPPRGGQETQYF
size: .
J: TRBJ2-5
V: TRBV7-2

CDR3: CASSPSQGWDSPLHF
size: .
J: TRBJ1-6
V: TRBV4-3

CDR3: CASSNSSGLTEAFF
size: .
J: TRBJ1-1
V: TRBV5-1

CDR3: CASSSWGGAHNEQFF
size: .
J: TRBJ2-1
V: TRBV6-2/TRBV6-3

CDR3: CSVVDGTGGRYF
size: .
J: TRBJ2-3
V: TRBV29-1

CDR3: CASSLVLSPGELFF
size: .
J: TRBJ2-2
V: TRBV7-9

CDR3: CASSYLETSGGARRWYF
size: .
J: TRBJ2-4
V: TRBV6-2/TRBV6-3

CDR3: CSAHWGLTEAFF
size: .
J: TRBJ1-1
V: TRBV20-1

CDR3: CASSFGTEAFF
size: .
J: TRBJ1-1
V: TRBV12-3/TRBV12-4

CDR3: CASKEQGATEAFF
size: .
J: TRBJ1-1
V: TRBV27

CDR3: CASTPAGGEDTQYF
size: .
J: TRBJ2-3
V: TRBV4-2

CDR3: CASTGDRAYEQYF
size: .
J: TRBJ2-7
V: TRBV28

CDR3: CASRDSYEQYF
size: .
J: TRBJ2-7
V: TRBV2

CDR3: CASSLKEGSGGVSSYEQYF
size: .
J: TRBJ2-7
V: TRBV7-2

CDR3: CASSSAEGADYGYTF
size: .
J: TRBJ1-2
V: TRBV7-9

CDR3: CSATGTADNEQFF
size: .
J: TRBJ2-1
V: TRBV20-1

CDR3: CSVYSDQTYEQYF
size: .
J: TRBJ2-7
V: TRBV29-1

CDR3: CASRLITRKADNEQFF
size: .
J: TRBJ2-1
V: TRBV6-2/TRBV6-3

CDR3: CATSGNSYTDTQYF
size: .
J: TRBJ2-3
V: TRBV24-1

CDR3: CASSPYGTTYGYTF
size: .
J: TRBJ1-2
V: TRBV6-2/TRBV6-3

CDR3: CATGGSYGYTF
size: .
J: TRBJ1-2
V: TRBV27

CDR3: CASSSDRDLAYEQYF
size: .
J: TRBJ2-7
V: TRBV12-3/TRBV12-4

CDR3: CSATPRDRSYEQYF
size: .
J: TRBJ2-7
V: TRBV20-1

CDR3: CASSQSKLLQLTSTDTQYF
size: .
J: TRBJ2-3
V: TRBV23-1

CDR3: CASSPTYEQYF
size: .
J: TRBJ2-7
V: TRBV6-2/TRBV6-3

CDR3: CASSYRPHPDRGQWTGELFF
size: .
J: TRBJ2-2
V: TRBV6-5

CDR3: CSVRTSGVEETQYF
size: .
J: TRBJ2-5
V: TRBV29-1

CDR3: CASSLTAGADEQYF
size: .
J: TRBJ2-7
V: TRBV7-3

CDR3: CASSLEVAQETQYF
size: .
J: TRBJ2-5
V: TRBV7-7

CDR3: CAISFWTGGYNEQFF
size: .
J: TRBJ2-1
V: TRBV11-3

CDR3: CASSRDGGLPSYEQYF
size: medium-sized
J: TRBJ2-7
V: TRBV7-6

CDR3: CASSPSGIVDTGELFF
size: .
J: TRBJ2-2
V: TRBV28

CDR3: CASTRSGGALSSTDTQYF
size: .
J: TRBJ2-3
V: TRBV4-1

CDR3: CSVETSGVYNEQFF
size: .
J: TRBJ2-1
V: TRBV29-1

CDR3: CASRQPGTRSYEQYF
size: .
J: TRBJ2-7
V: TRBV4-1

CDR3: CASSFQTGGFYGYTF
size: .
J: TRBJ1-2
V: TRBV28

CDR3: CASSFGVWASGVDTQYF
size: .
J: TRBJ2-3
V: TRBV7-3

CDR3: CASSYSNDQPQHF
size: .
J: TRBJ1-5
V: TRBV6-5

CDR3: CASSYSRLAGSGTQYF
size: .
J: TRBJ2-3
V: TRBV6-5

CDR3: CSAIKGLQETQYF
size: .
J: TRBJ2-5
V: TRBV20-1

CDR3: CASWGLAGGPDTQYF
size: .
J: TRBJ2-3
V: TRBV28